This T cell receptor (beta chain) was recovered during a study of blood T cell repertoires in COVID-19 (dated by TCRdb to about 2020). A note on the overall study: Samples from collaborators originated in the United States, Italy and Spain and spanned both the acute and convalescent phases of COVID-19. The prospective study material was composed of cDNA or gDNA derived from T cells, B-cell-depleted T cells, or PBMCs. Deeply sampled blood TCRbeta repertoires from subjects exposed to, actively infected with, or recovered from COVID-19 were included in the dataset. The repertoires were made available in a free public database intended to serve as a resource for research on the immune response to SARS-CoV-2. Samples were obtained from the ongoing ImmuneRACE study (first 160 participants) and from 950 to 1,500 subjects provided by 6 global collaborators. A de-identified subject ID, COVID-19 status, age in years and sex were almost always included in the sample metadata. HLA class I and class II types, where available, came from metadata supplied by the sample provider rather than from assay-based typing. What the study reported, not specific to this receptor: The amount of clinical and demographic metadata varied by source and participant and was provided uncurated.

Reading from cysteine to phenylalanine, the CDR3 counts 13 amino acids. Kept here is only the CDR3 DNA, which spans 39 bases and is read in frame from base 1. The V and J ends are trimmed by 7 bases and 2 bases, leaving 12 bases between them. CDR1 and CDR2 are read off the germline V gene as MNHEY and SVGAGI. In Seattle, one collaborating source enrolled patients while the infection was active and tracked those patients longitudinally over the course of disease. Collaborating institutions collected whole blood in K2EDTA tubes following their own protocols. For TCRbeta analysis, collaborators shipped samples as frozen whole blood, isolated PBMCs, or DNA extracted from either of those sample types. The immunoSEQ Assay, a bias-controlled multiplex PCR, was used to amplify TCRbeta CDR3 regions from genomic DNA. The study's own analysis went as follows. Within the assay, amplification of reference gene primers was used to estimate how many nucleated cells each sample contained. Sequence reads were collapsed and filtered to measure the absolute abundance of every unique TCRbeta CDR3 rearrangement. For each sample, productive Simpson clonality was calculated as the square root of Simpson's diversity index over productive rearrangements. TCRdb took over this immuneACCESS table, retaining in-frame rearrangements with V and J assigned. Such tables are incomplete; in checked studies, under half of the missing clones stem from an unresolved V gene, and the remainder is unexplained. Clone size and V and J calls were adopted from that table, with D and trimming inferred from the DNA. The sample table lists around 60,000 clones, approximately 80% of them with a count of one. The ten largest clonotypes hold more than 8.5% of the sample.

Only one count was recorded for this clone. The specificity of this receptor is unknown. Nothing much larger sits one base from this clone, and base qualities are not available. Input material: peripheral blood. The origin of this receptor is a man in his fifties or sixties with COVID-19, enrolled during active disease. The chain joins TRBV6-5 to TRBJ2-7; D gene: possibly TRBD2, on 6 matching bases. The DNA sequence is TGTGCCAGCACCACGGGCGGGACCTACGAGCAGTACTTC. Its translation is CASTTGGTYEQYF.